The 20 T cell receptor beta chains reported below all come from one sample, sequenced in a study of OX40 agonist ivuxolimab in advanced cancers. Clones were read by immunoSEQ multiplex PCR, and TCRdb kept only the in-frame ones, dropping some. This sample has roughly 72,000 clones; roughly 94% occur once, and the top ten carry about a sixth. This sample comprised CD4+ or CD8+ T cells sorted from blood, obtained in a trial of the OX40 agonist ivuxolimab. These receptor sequences come from an adult with an advanced solid tumor such as melanoma, head and neck, liver or kidney cancer.

The V and J genes are TRBV19 and TRBJ1-1; D is ambiguous. Trimming removed 3 bases from V and 1 base from J, with 18 bases in between. Germline CDR1 LNHDA, CDR2 SQIVND (reference sequence). This CDR3 comprises 17 residues. CDR3 DNA: TGTGCCAGTAGTATTGGAACTATCCCCCAGGAGAACACTGAAGCTTTCTTT. It is translated as CASSIGTIPQENTEAFF.

The chain couples TRBV7-9 to TRBJ2-5; 10 nucleotides agree with TRBD1. Germline CDR1 reads SEHNR; CDR2 reads FQNEAQ (reference sequence). CDR3 length: 15 amino acids. Trimming took 5 bases from V and 5 from J; bases not matched to a gene: 8. CDR3 region: CASSGGQGTRETQYF. For the CDR3, the DNA is TGTGCCAGCAGCGGGGGACAGGGGACCAGGGAGACCCAGTACTTC.

The chain is built from TRBV10-1 and TRBJ1-2; D is uncertain. The CDR3 contains 10 residues. The germline V and J ends were trimmed by 7 bases and 8 bases, with 8 bases remaining between them. Looked up from germline, CDR1 is WNHNN and CDR2 is SYGVQD (reference sequence). Here the CDR3 reads CASTSYGYTF. In DNA, the CDR3 is TGCGCCAGCACCTCATACGGCTACACCTTC.

This clone was detected only a few times. The rearrangement joins TRBV19 to TRBJ1-5, with D unresolved. The CDR3 loop spans 13 amino acids. Germline V gene sequence: CDR1 LNHDA, CDR2 SQIVND (reference sequence). V lost 7 bases and J lost 2, with 9 bases in between. The CDR3 reads CASTQPGNQPQHF. Written as DNA, the CDR3 is TGTGCCAGTACCCAACCCGGCAATCAGCCCCAGCATTTT.

V and J are TRBV9 and TRBJ2-5, with 8 bases lining up with TRBD2. Germline V gene lookup returns CDR1 SGDLS and CDR2 YYNGEE. The CDR3 has 15 residues. The V gene end was trimmed by 2 bases and the J gene end by 1 base; junction bases not matched to a gene: 4. The DNA of the CDR3 is TGTGCCAGCAGCGTCGATAGCGGGACCCAAGAGACCCAGTACTTC. Translating it yields CASSVDSGTQETQYF.

The chain joins TRBV19 to TRBJ1-5; D remains unclear. With 5 bases removed from V and 5 bases from J, the gap between germline ends came to 10 bases. The germline gives CDR1 LNHDA, CDR2 SQIVND (reference sequence). The CDR3 loop spans 13 amino acids. CDR3 region: CASSPPGDQPQHF. The CDR3 bases are TGTGCCAGTAGTCCCCCCGGAGATCAGCCCCAGCATTTT.

The genes are TRBV5-1 and TRBJ1-3, with TRBD1 matching over 10 bases. The CDR3 is 18 amino acids. Germline V CDR1 and CDR2: SGHRS, YFSETQ. Unmatched junction bases numbered 8, after V lost 2 bases and J lost 0 bases. The CDR3 DNA follows: TGCGCCAGCAGCTTAAGGGGACAGGGGACCCGCTCTGGAAACACCATATATTTT. This encodes CASSLRGQGTRSGNTIYF. Full variable domain (remainder filled in from reference TRBV5-1 and TRBJ1-3): KAGVTQTPRYLIKTRGQQVTLSCSPISGHRSVSWYQQTPGQGLQFLFEYFSETQRNKGNFPGRFSGRQFSNSRSEMNVSTLELGDSALYLCASSLRGQGTRSGNTIYFGEGSWLTVV.

The chain has TRBV9 and TRBJ2-1; TRBD2 agrees at 9 bases. The germline V gene has CDR1 SGDLS and CDR2 YYNGEE. J lost 7 bases, V lost 0 bases, and 5 bases had no gene match. The CDR3 sequence is 15 residues long. The CDR3 DNA reads TGTGCCAGCAGCGTAGGCGGGGGGGCCAAGAATGAGCAGTTCTTC. It encodes CASSVGGGAKNEQFF.

This chain uses TRBV6-5 with TRBJ2-1, with 8 bases aligning to TRBD2. There are 11 residues in the CDR3. After removal of 4 bases from V and 12 bases from J, the junction contained 2 bases not matched to a gene. Germline V gives CDR1 MNHEY, CDR2 SVGAGI. Here the CDR3 DNA reads TGTGCCAGCAGTTCCGGGGGGGGGCAGTTCTTC. It specifies CASSSGGGQFF.

This rearrangement joins TRBV11-2 to TRBJ2-1; 10 bases line up with TRBD1. Trimming took 1 base from V and 6 from J; bases not matched to a gene: 9. Germline V gene sequence: CDR1 SGHAT, CDR2 FQNNGV. The CDR3 sequence is 17 residues long. Here the CDR3 DNA reads TGTGCCAGCAGCTTAGGAGACAGGGGGCGTTTTCTCAATGAGCAGTTCTTC. Translation gives CASSLGDRGRFLNEQFF.

This clone was found once. The genes are TRBV5-6 and TRBJ2-1, with D unclear. Per germline, CDR1 SGHDT and CDR2 YYEEEE. CDR3 length equals 15 residues. The germline V and J ends were trimmed by 3 bases and 10 bases, with 20 bases remaining between them. The CDR3 sequence is CASSSAGYLQWEQFF. DNA for the CDR3: TGTGCCAGCAGCTCTGCAGGATATCTACAATGGGAGCAGTTCTTC. Drawing the rest from reference TRBV5-6 and TRBJ2-1, the complete variable domain is DAGVTQSPTHLIKTRGQQVTLRCSPKSGHDTVSWYQQALGQGPQFIFQYYEEEERQRGNFPDRFSGHQFPNYSSELNVNALLLGDSALYLCASSSAGYLQWEQFFGPGTRLTVL.

The chain carries TRBV27 and TRBJ1-5, with D maybe TRBD1 (5 bases). The germline V and J ends were trimmed by 2 bases and 0 bases, with 8 bases remaining between them. The CDR3 extends over 15 amino acids. The germline V gene encodes CDR1 MNHEY and CDR2 SMNVEV (reference sequence). CDR3 nucleotides: TGTGCCAGCAGTTTAAGGGGTTATAGCAATCAGCCCCAGCATTTT. Amino acids: CASSLRGYSNQPQHF.

The CDR3 is CATSRDRLRSGEQYF. The CDR3 coding sequence is TGTGCCACCAGCAGAGATCGACTAAGATCGGGCGAGCAGTACTTC. V is TRBV15 and J is TRBJ2-7; D is possibly TRBD2 (5 bases). The V end was cut by 0 bases, the J end by 6 bases, with 15 bases between. This CDR3 region has 15 residues. Germline CDR1 reads LNHNV; CDR2 reads YYDKDF (reference sequence).

This clone appeared a single time. This chain uses TRBV30 with TRBJ2-3; D ambiguous. Trimming removed 2 bases from V and 0 bases from J, with 12 bases in between. Looked up from germline, CDR1 is GTSNPN and CDR2 is SVGIG (reference sequence). The CDR3 extends over 15 amino acids. The CDR3 region has the DNA TGTGCCTGGAGTCTGGGCGTTTCTAGCACAGATACGCAGTATTTT. Residues: CAWSLGVSSTDTQYF.

V and J are TRBV6-5 and TRBJ2-1; D could derive from TRBD1 or TRBD2 (5 bases each). This CDR3 has 14 amino acids. With 2 bases removed from V and 5 bases from J, the gap between germline ends came to 10 bases. Germline V gene data show CDR1 as MNHEY and CDR2 as SVGAGI. The CDR3 reads CASSYQGPHNEQFF. DNA of the CDR3: TGTGCCAGCAGTTACCAGGGACCCCACAATGAGCAGTTCTTC.

The chain is built from TRBV29-1 and TRBJ2-2; 7 nucleotides match TRBD1. Germline CDR1 is SQVTM and CDR2 is ANQGSEA. V lost 7 bases and J lost 2; bases outside the gene matches: 7. This CDR3 comprises 14 residues. The CDR3 here is CSAGTERNTGELFF. The CDR3 nucleotides read TGCAGCGCGGGGACAGAACGAAACACCGGGGAGCTGTTTTTT.

The V call is TRBV27, the J call TRBJ2-7; D remains unclear. The CDR3 runs to 11 residues. Germline lookup yields CDR1 MNHEY and CDR2 SMNVEV (reference sequence). The V end was cut by 7 bases, the J end by 3 bases, with 7 bases between. The CDR3 bases are TGTGCCAGCACCAATTTCTACGAGCAGTACTTC. Protein sequence: CASTNFYEQYF.

This chain links TRBV9 with TRBJ2-5; TRBD2 is a possible D gene (7 bases). This CDR3 is 16 amino acids long. V lost 0 bases, J lost 1 base, and 13 bases lay in between. Germline V gene lookup returns CDR1 SGDLS and CDR2 YYNGEE. In DNA, the CDR3 is TGTGCCAGCAGCGTAGGTGAGGGGGGGACCCAAGAGACCCAGTACTTC. Its translation: CASSVGEGGTQETQYF.

This rearrangement joins TRBV7-9 to TRBJ1-1, with TRBD1 matching 8 bases. Germline CDR1 SEHNR, CDR2 FQNEAQ (reference sequence). V lost 4 bases, J lost 4 bases, and 8 bases stayed unmatched. This CDR3 has 15 amino acids. The CDR3 loop reads CASSSTGTGPTEAFF. The CDR3 DNA is TGTGCCAGCAGCTCCACCGGGACAGGCCCCACTGAAGCTTTCTTT.

The rearrangement uses TRBV4-3 and TRBJ2-7; 7 bases line up with TRBD2. Germline loops: CDR1 LGHNA, CDR2 YSLEER. This CDR3 comprises 16 residues. Germline trimming cut 3 bases from V and 6 bases from J; bases unmatched to any gene: 14. CDR3 in DNA: TGCGCCAGCAGCCAGGAATCGACTAGCCCTGGCAGCGAGCAGTACTTC. This sequence encodes CASSQESTSPGSEQYF.